This T cell receptor (beta chain) stems from a study of blood T cell repertoires in COVID-19. At the level of the study: COVID-19 samples from acute and convalescent phases originated in the United States, Italy and Spain.

The CDR3 is 15 residues long. CDR1 SGHAT and CDR2 FQNNGV come from the germline V gene. Unmatched junction bases numbered 9, after V lost 4 bases and J lost 5 bases. The authors' processing: Estimates of nucleated cell counts were drawn from the amplification of reference gene primers. Sequenced by immunoSEQ multiplex PCR; TCRdb stores in-frame clones only, minus some. The V and J calls and clone size were taken over from that table, and D and trimming were inferred from the DNA. The sample records about 190,000 clones, 85% to 90% being singletons. Specimen: PBMCs or T cells enriched from blood (not recorded which). The chain joins TRBV11-2 to TRBJ2-5, with 8 bases that match TRBD1. The sequence derives from a woman in her 40s in a cohort exposed to, infected with or recovered from COVID-19 (not recorded which). The DNA of the CDR3 is TGTGCCAGCAGCTACTCAGTGACAGGGGAGGAGACCCAGTACTTC. Translating gives CASSYSVTGEETQYF. The variable domain in full, with the rest retrieved from reference TRBV11-2 and TRBJ2-5, is EAGVAQSPRYKIIEKRQSVAFWCNPISGHATLYWYQQILGQGPKLLIQFQNNGVVDDSQLPKDRFSAERLKGVDSTLKIQPAKLEDSAVYLCASSYSVTGEETQYFGPGTRLLVL.